The clone carrying this TCR beta chain was detected a few times. The antigen is undetermined. This record comes from a study of T cell repertoires in ileal Crohn's disease. Roughly 0.55 micrograms of biopsy DNA per sample underwent TCRB immunosequencing. The assay was immunoSEQ multiplex PCR, and TCRdb's table has in-frame clones only and misses some. The data show fewer than 10,000 clones, 76% seen once. The study's findings and limits: Every patient over 26.8% clonality showed endoscopic recurrence.

The sequencing sample was made of ileal tissue. This TCR was recovered from an adult with Crohn's disease.

CDR3 residues: CASGGTGQGGYEQYF. The CDR3 DNA reads as TGTGCCAGCGGAGGGACCGGACAGGGTGGGTACGAGCAGTACTTC. The rearrangement joins TRBV6-1 to TRBJ2-7; 8 bases align to TRBD1. J lost 4 bases, V lost 8 bases, and 13 bases had no gene match. Looked up from germline, CDR1 is MNHNS and CDR2 is SASEGT. This CDR3 comprises 15 residues.